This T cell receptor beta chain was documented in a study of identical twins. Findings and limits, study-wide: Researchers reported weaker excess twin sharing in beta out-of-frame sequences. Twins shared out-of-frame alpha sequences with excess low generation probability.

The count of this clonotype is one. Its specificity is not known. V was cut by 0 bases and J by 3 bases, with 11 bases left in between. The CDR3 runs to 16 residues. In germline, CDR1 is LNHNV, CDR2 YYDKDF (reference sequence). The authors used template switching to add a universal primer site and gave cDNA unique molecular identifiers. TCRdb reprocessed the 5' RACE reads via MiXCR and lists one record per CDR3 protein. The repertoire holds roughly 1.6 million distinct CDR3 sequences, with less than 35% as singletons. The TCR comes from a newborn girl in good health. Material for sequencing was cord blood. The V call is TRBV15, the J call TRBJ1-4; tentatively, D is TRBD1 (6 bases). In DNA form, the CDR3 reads TGTGCCACCAGCAGAGATCGATCAGGGGCTAATGAAAAACTGTTTTTT. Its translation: CATSRDRSGANEKLFF.